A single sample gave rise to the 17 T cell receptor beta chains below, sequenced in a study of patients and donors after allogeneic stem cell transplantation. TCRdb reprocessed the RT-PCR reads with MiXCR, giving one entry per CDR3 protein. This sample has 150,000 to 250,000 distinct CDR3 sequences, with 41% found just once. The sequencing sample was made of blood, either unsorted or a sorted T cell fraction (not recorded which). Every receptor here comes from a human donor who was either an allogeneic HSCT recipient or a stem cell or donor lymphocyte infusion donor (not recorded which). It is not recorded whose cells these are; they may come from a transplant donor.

In DNA, the CDR3 is TGTGCCAGCAGCCAATTCCTTGGGAGCTCCTACAATGAGCAGTTCTTC. It yields the protein CASSQFLGSSYNEQFF. The V gene is TRBV4-2, the J gene TRBJ2-1; possibly TRBD2 for D (5 bases). Germline V gene sequence: CDR1 LGHNA, CDR2 YNFKEQ. With 2 bases removed from V and 0 bases from J, the gap between germline ends came to 11 bases. CDR3 length: 16 amino acids.

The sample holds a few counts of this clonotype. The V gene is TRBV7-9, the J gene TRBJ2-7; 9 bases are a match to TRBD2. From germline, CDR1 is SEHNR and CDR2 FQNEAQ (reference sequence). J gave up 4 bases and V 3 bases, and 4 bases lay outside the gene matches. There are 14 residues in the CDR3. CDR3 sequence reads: CASSFSGSRYEQYF. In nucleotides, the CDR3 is TGTGCCAGCAGCTTTAGCGGGAGTCGATACGAGCAGTACTTC.

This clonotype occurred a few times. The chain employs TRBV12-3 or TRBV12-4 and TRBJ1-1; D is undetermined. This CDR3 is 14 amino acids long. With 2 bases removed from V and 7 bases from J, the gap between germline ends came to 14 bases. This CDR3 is CASSLTESGLEAFF. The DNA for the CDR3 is TGTGCCAGCAGTTTAACAGAGTCTGGGCTTGAAGCTTTCTTT.

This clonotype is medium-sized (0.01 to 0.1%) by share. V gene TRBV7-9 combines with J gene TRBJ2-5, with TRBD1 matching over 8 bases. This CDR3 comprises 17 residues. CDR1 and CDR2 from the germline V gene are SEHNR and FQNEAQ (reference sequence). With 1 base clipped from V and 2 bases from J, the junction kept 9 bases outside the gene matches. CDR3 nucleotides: TGTGCCAGCAGCTTAGGTACCTCGTACAGGGGGCAAGAGACCCAGTACTTC. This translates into CASSLGTSYRGQETQYF.

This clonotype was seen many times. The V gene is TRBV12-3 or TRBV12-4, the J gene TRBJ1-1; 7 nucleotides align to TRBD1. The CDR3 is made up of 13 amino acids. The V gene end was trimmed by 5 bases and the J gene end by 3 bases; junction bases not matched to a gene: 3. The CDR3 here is CASSPDRDTEAFF. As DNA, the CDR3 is TGTGCCAGCAGTCCCGACAGGGACACTGAAGCTTTCTTT.

This CDR3 is CASSTSEVPNEQFF. DNA for the CDR3: TGCGCCAGCAGCACCAGCGAAGTCCCCAATGAGCAGTTCTTC. V and J are TRBV5-1 and TRBJ2-1, with unresolved D. The CDR3 extends over 14 amino acids. Germline V gene lookup returns CDR1 SGHRS and CDR2 YFSETQ. V was clipped by 4 bases and J by 6 bases, with 14 bases between them. Full variable domain (missing parts from reference TRBV5-1 and TRBJ2-1): KAGVTQTPRYLIKTRGQQVTLSCSPISGHRSVSWYQQTPGQGLQFLFEYFSETQRNKGNFPGRFSGRQFSNSRSEMNVSTLELGDSALYLCASSTSEVPNEQFFGPGTRLTVL.

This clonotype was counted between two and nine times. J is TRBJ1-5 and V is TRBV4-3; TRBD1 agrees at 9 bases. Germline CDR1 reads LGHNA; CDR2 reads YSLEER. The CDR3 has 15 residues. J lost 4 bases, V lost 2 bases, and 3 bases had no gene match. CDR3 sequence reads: CASSQTGGKNQPQHF. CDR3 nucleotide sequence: TGCGCCAGCAGCCAAACAGGGGGCAAAAATCAGCCCCAGCATTTT.

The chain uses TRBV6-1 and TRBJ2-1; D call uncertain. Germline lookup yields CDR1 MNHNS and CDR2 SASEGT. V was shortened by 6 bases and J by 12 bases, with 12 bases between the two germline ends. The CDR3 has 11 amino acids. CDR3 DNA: TGTGCCAGCAGCGATAGGATTGGGCAGTTCTTC. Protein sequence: CASSDRIGQFF.

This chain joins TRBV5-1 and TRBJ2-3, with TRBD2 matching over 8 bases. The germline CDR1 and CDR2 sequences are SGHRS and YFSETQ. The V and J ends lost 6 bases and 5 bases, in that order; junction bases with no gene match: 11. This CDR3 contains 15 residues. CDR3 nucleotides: TGCGCCAGCACCGAAATAGCGGGACGAGTAGATACGCAGTATTTT. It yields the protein CASTEIAGRVDTQYF.

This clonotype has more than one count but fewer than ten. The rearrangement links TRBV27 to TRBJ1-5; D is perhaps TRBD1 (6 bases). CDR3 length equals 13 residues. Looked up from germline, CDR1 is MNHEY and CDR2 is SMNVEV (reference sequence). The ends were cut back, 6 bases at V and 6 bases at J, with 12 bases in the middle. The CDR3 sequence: CASSSTGIQPQHF. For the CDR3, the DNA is TGTGCCAGCAGCTCAACAGGGATTCAGCCCCAGCATTTT.

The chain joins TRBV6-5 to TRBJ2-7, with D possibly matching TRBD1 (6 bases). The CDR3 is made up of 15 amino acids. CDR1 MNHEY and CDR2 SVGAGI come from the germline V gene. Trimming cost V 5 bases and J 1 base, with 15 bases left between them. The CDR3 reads CASSGGWGVSYEQYF. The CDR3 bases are TGTGCCAGCAGTGGGGGCTGGGGAGTATCCTACGAGCAGTACTTC.

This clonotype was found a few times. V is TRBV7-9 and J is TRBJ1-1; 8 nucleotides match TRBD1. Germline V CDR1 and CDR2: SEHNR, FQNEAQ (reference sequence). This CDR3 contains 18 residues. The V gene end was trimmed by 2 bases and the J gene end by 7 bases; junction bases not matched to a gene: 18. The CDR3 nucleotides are TGTGCCAGCAGCTTAAGGCATTGGGGCAGGGGGCCTCCCGGTGAAGCTTTCTTT. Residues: CASSLRHWGRGPPGEAFF. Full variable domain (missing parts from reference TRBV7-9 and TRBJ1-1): DTGVSQNPRHKITKRGQNVTFRCDPISEHNRLYWYRQTLGQGPEFLTYFQNEAQLEKSRLLSDRFSAERPKGSFSTLEIQRTEQGDSAMYLCASSLRHWGRGPPGEAFFGQGTRLTVV.

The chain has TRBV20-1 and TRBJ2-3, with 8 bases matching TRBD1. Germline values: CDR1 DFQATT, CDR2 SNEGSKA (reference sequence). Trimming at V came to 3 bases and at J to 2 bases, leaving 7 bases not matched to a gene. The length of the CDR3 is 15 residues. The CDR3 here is CSASTGTGFTDTQYF. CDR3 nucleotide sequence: TGCAGTGCTAGTACCGGGACAGGTTTCACAGATACGCAGTATTTT.

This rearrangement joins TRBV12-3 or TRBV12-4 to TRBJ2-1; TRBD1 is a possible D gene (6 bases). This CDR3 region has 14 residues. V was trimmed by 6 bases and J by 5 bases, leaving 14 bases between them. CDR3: CASSGQIYHNEQFF. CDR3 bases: TGTGCCAGCAGCGGACAGATTTATCACAATGAGCAGTTCTTC.

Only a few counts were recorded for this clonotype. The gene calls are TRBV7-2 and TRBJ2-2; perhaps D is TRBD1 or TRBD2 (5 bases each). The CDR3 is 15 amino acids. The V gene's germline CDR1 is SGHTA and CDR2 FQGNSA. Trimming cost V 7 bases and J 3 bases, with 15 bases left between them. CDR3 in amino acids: CASISPGTYTGELFF. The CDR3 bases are TGTGCCAGCATCTCCCCAGGGACCTACACCGGGGAGCTGTTTTTT.

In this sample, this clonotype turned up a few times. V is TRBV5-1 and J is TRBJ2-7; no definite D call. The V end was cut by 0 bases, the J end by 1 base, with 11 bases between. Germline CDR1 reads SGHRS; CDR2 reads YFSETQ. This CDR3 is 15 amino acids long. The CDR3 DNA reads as TGCGCCAGCAGCTTGGATGTCGCCTTGTCCTACGAGCAGTACTTC. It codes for CASSLDVALSYEQYF.

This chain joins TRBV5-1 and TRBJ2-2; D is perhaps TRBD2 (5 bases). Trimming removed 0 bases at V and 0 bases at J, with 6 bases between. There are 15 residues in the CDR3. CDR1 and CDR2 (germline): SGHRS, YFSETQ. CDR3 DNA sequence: TGCGCCAGCAGCTTGGGGACTTCGAACACCGGGGAGCTGTTTTTT. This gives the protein CASSLGTSNTGELFF.